This TCR beta chain was sequenced during a study of response to subunit inactivated influenza vaccine. Per germline, CDR1 SGHDT and CDR2 YYEEEE. The CDR3 covers 13 residues. Trimming pared 2 bases from V and 6 bases from J, leaving 12 bases between. This clonotype was found a few times. TCRdb reanalysed the RT-PCR reads using MiXCR and keeps one entry per CDR3 protein. Of about 530,000 distinct CDR3 sequences listed, about an eighth are singletons. The sample here was PBMCs from blood, taken on the day of vaccination. V is TRBV5-6 and J is TRBJ2-7, with D perhaps matching TRBD1 (6 bases). This receptor was identified in a man in his fifties or sixties who received an inactivated influenza vaccine. The CDR3 region has the DNA TGTGCCAGCAGCTTTTCCGGACAGACCGAGCAGTACTTC. Translated: CASSFSGQTEQYF. Together with reference TRBV5-6 and TRBJ2-7, the CDR3 gives the full variable domain: DAGVTQSPTHLIKTRGQQVTLRCSPKSGHDTVSWYQQALGQGPQFIFQYYEEEERQRGNFPDRFSGHQFPNYSSELNVNALLLGDSALYLCASSFSGQTEQYFGPGTRLTVT.